This TCR beta chain emerged from a study of T cell changes during pregnancy in multiple sclerosis. Sequenced by immunoSEQ multiplex PCR; TCRdb stores in-frame clones only, minus some. The sample lists tens of thousands of clones, around 91% occurring once. Sequenced material: CD4+ T cells from peripheral blood mononuclear cells, taken in the second trimester of pregnancy. This TCR was recovered from a female donor in good health, enrolled as a control in a pregnancy study.

CDR3 loop: CASSLSGWQDTQYF. In DNA form, the CDR3 reads TGTGCCAGCAGCTTGTCGGGGTGGCAGGATACGCAGTATTTT. This chain connects TRBV5-5 to TRBJ2-3; the D gene is possibly TRBD2 (5 bases). The CDR3 is made up of 14 amino acids. Germline CDR1 reads SGHKS; CDR2 reads YYEKEE (reference sequence). V was shortened by 1 base and J by 6 bases, with 12 bases between the two germline ends.